Shown below are 5 T cell receptor beta chains from a single sample sequenced in a study of shared clonotypes between healthy human individuals. Clones were read by immunoSEQ multiplex PCR, and TCRdb kept only the in-frame ones, dropping some. The sample lists approximately 1.5 million clones, 95% to 99% occurring once. The source material was naive CD4+ T cells sorted from blood. Stated subset: CD45RA+ positively selected. The receptor source for this set is a man aged 25-45 years in good health.

The J gene is TRBJ2-3, the V gene TRBV29-1; 8 bases match TRBD1. Unmatched junction bases numbered 6, after V lost 6 bases and J lost 4 bases. The germline CDR1 and CDR2 sequences are SQVTM and ANQGSEA. The CDR3 has 13 residues. The CDR3 DNA is TGCAGCGTGAACAGGGGGAAGGCAGATACGCAGTATTTT. It yields the protein CSVNRGKADTQYF.

The V call is TRBV18, the J call TRBJ1-5; 8 bases fit TRBD1. This CDR3 region has 15 residues. Germline CDR1 is KGHSH and CDR2 is LQKENI. With 8 bases clipped from V and 6 bases from J, the junction kept 12 bases outside the gene matches. The CDR3 region has the DNA TGTGCCAGCGGCATGCAGGGGGCGATCGTTCAGCCCCAGCATTTT. Protein sequence: CASGMQGAIVQPQHF.

V is TRBV14 and J is TRBJ2-3; D is possibly TRBD1 (5 bases). CDR3 length equals 13 residues. Trimming took off 4 bases at V and 4 bases at J, with 9 bases between the two ends. CDR1 is SGHDN, CDR2 FVKESK, per germline. CDR3 sequence reads: CASSRARADTQYF. The CDR3 DNA reads as TGTGCCAGCAGCCGTGCCAGGGCAGATACGCAGTATTTT.

The V and J genes are TRBV19 and TRBJ1-3; 9 bases line up with TRBD1. Germline CDR1 is LNHDA and CDR2 is SQIVND (reference sequence). V lost 3 bases, J lost 3 bases, and 6 bases stayed unmatched. The CDR3 contains 16 residues. CDR3 protein: CASSMVWDRVGNTIYF. DNA of the CDR3: TGTGCCAGTAGTATGGTGTGGGACAGGGTTGGAAACACCATATATTTT.

This clone has just one count. The chain carries TRBV7-9 and TRBJ1-5, with D perhaps TRBD1 (5 bases). From germline, CDR1 is SEHNR and CDR2 FQNEAQ (reference sequence). The CDR3 totals 15 residues. V lost 5 bases to trimming and J lost 1 base, with 12 bases between them. CDR3 in amino acids: CASSQTGRSNQPQHF. In DNA, the CDR3 is TGTGCCAGCAGCCAAACGGGACGGAGCAATCAGCCCCAGCATTTT. Together with reference TRBV7-9 and TRBJ1-5, the CDR3 gives the full variable domain: DTGVSQNPRHKITKRGQNVTFRCDPISEHNRLYWYRQTLGQGPEFLTYFQNEAQLEKSRLLSDRFSAERPKGSFSTLEIQRTEQGDSAMYLCASSQTGRSNQPQHFGDGTRLSIL.